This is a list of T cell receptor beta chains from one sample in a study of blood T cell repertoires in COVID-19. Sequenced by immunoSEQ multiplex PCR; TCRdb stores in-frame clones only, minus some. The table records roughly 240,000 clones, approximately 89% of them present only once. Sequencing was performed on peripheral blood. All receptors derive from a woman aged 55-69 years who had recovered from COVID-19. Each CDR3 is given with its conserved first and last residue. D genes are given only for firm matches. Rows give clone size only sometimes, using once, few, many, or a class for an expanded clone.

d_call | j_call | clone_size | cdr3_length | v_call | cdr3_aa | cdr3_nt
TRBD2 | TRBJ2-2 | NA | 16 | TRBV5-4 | CASSRKTSGATGELFF | TGTGCCAGCAGCCGTAAGACTAGCGGGGCGACCGGGGAGCTGTTTTTT
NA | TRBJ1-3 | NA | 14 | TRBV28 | CASSLADSRNTIYF | TGTGCCAGCAGTTTAGCTGACAGCAGAAACACCATATATTTT
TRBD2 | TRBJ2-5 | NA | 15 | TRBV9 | CASNRLAGIQETQYF | TGTGCCAGCAACAGACTAGCGGGGATCCAAGAGACCCAGTACTTC
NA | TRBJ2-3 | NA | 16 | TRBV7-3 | CASSWAGGEGTDTQYF | TGTGCCAGCAGCTGGGCTGGCGGGGAGGGCACAGATACGCAGTATTTT
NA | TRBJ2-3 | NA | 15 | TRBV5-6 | CASSLAQGPTDTQYF | TGTGCCAGCAGCTTGGCACAGGGTCCCACAGATACGCAGTATTTT
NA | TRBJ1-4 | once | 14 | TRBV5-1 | CASSYTGMREKLFF | TGCGCCAGCAGCTACACGGGTATGAGGGAAAAACTGTTTTTT
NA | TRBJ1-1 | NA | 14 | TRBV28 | CASSPPQGNTEAFF | TGTGCCAGCAGTCCCCCTCAGGGGAACACTGAAGCTTTCTTT
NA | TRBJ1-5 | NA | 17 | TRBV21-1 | CASSTQRKGALNQPQHF | TGTGCCAGCAGCACCCAAAGGAAGGGGGCTCTCAATCAGCCCCAGCATTTT
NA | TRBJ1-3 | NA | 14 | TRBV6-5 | CASRRQRSGNTIYF | TGTGCCAGCAGACGACAGCGCTCTGGAAACACCATATATTTT
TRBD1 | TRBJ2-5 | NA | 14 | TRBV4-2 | CASSQGTGQETQYF | TGTGCCAGCAGCCAAGGGACAGGACAAGAGACCCAGTACTTC
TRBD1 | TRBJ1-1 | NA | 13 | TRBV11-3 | CASSYTGGTEAFF | TGTGCCAGCAGCTATACAGGGGGCACTGAAGCTTTCTTT
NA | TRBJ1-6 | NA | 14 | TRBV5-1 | CASSLQVENSPLHF | TGCGCCAGCAGCTTGCAGGTGGAAAATTCACCCCTCCACTTT
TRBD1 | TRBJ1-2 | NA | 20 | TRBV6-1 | CASSDSGRGQGAIWAYGYTF | TGTGCCAGCAGTGATTCCGGACGGGGGCAGGGGGCGATCTGGGCCTATGGCTACACCTTC
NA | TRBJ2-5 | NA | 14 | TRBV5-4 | CASSSGELQETQYF | TGTGCCAGCAGCTCGGGAGAACTCCAAGAGACCCAGTACTTC
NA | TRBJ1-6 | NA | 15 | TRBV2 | CASSEGRRGGSPLHF | TGTGCCAGCAGTGAAGGACGGCGGGGAGGGTCACCCCTCCACTTT
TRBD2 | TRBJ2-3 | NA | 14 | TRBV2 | CASSEVRGADTQYF | TGTGCCAGCAGTGAGGTACGGGGGGCAGATACGCAGTATTTT
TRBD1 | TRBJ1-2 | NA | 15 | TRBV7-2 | CASSFKTGVDYGYTF | TGTGCCAGCAGCTTTAAGACAGGGGTGGACTATGGCTACACCTTC
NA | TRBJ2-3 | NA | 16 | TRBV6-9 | CASSYWGQGVGDTQYF | TGTGCCAGCAGTTATTGGGGGCAGGGAGTAGGAGATACGCAGTATTTT
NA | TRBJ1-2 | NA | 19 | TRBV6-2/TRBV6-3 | CASSYLRAERSEINYGYTF | TGTGCCAGCAGTTATCTGAGGGCAGAGAGGTCCGAAATCAACTATGGCTACACCTTC
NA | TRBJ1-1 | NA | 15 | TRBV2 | CASRLSQGRDTEAFF | TGTGCCAGCAGGCTCTCTCAGGGCAGGGACACTGAAGCTTTCTTT
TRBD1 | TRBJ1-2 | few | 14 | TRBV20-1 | CSASRGQVSYGYTF | TGCAGTGCTAGTAGGGGACAGGTCAGCTATGGCTACACCTTC
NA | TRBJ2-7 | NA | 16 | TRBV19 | CASSIYNLHRALEQYF | TGTGCCAGTAGTATCTATAACCTCCACAGGGCTCTCGAGCAGTACTTC
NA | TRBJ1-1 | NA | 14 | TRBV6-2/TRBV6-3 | CASSYDFVGAEAFF | TGTGCCAGCAGTTACGACTTCGTAGGGGCTGAAGCTTTCTTT
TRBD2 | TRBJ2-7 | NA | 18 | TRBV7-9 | CASSLPRRRVAGDYEQYF | TGTGCCAGCAGCTTACCTCGCCGCCGGGTGGCGGGGGACTACGAGCAGTACTTC
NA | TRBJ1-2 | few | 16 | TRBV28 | CASSQRTGGIDYGYTF | TGTGCCAGCAGTCAACGGACCGGGGGGATCGACTATGGCTACACCTTC